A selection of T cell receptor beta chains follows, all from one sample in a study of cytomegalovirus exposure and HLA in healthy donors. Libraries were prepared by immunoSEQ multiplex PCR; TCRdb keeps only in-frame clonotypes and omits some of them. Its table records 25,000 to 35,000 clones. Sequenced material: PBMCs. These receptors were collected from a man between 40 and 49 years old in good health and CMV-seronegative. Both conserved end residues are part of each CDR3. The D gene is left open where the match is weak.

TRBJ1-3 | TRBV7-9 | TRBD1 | TGTGCCAGCAGCCCGGACAGGACGCTCTCTGGAAACACCATATATTTT | CASSPDRTLSGNTIYF
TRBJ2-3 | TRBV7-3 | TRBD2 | TGTGCCAGCAGGCGGACTAGCGGGGCCCAGGATACGCAGTATTTT | CASRRTSGAQDTQYF
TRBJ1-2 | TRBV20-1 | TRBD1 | TGCAGTGCTAGCCAGGGGGATGGCTACACCTTC | CSASQGDGYTF
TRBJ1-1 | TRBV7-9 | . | TGTGCCAGCAGCTTACGGGATAATGAAGCTTTCTTT | CASSLRDNEAFF
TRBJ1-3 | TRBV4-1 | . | TGCGCCAGCAGCCAGGTACAGGCTCGCTCTGGAAACACCATATATTTT | CASSQVQARSGNTIYF
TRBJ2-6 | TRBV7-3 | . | TGTGCCAGCAGCTTCGGGAAATCTGGGGCCAACGTCCTGACTTTC | CASSFGKSGANVLTF
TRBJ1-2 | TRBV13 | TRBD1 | TGTGCCAGCAGCTCGCCCTATGACAGGGGGCAGGGTGGCTACACCTTC | CASSSPYDRGQGGYTF
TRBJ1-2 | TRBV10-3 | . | TGTGCCATCAGTGAGCGGCCACAGGAGGGTACCTATGGCTACACCTTC | CAISERPQEGTYGYTF
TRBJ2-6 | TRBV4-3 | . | TGCGCCAGCAGCCAGTGGCCCCTCTCTGGGGCCAACGTCCTGACTTTC | CASSQWPLSGANVLTF
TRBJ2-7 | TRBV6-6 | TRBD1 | TGTGCCAGCAGTAGAGACGGGACAGGCTCCTACGAGCAGTACTTC | CASSRDGTGSYEQYF
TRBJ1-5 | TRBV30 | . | TGTGCCTGGAGAACTCAGGGAAGCAATCAGCCCCAGCATTTT | CAWRTQGSNQPQHF
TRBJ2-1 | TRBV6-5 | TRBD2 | TGTGCCAGCAGTTTTCAGCTAGCGGCCCTCGGCGATGAGCAGTTCTTC | CASSFQLAALGDEQFF
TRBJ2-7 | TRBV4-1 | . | TGCGCCAGCAGCCGGGATCCTAGCGATTCCTCCTACGAGCAGTACTTC | CASSRDPSDSSYEQYF
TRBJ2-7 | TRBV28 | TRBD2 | TGTGCCAGCAATGTCCCCTTACTAGCGGGGAGCGCCTACGAGCAGTACTTC | CASNVPLLAGSAYEQYF
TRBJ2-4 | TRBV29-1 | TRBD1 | TGCAGCGTTCTACACGGGACAGGGAACATTCAGTACTTC | CSVLHGTGNIQYF
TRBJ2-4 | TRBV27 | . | TGTGCCAGCAGTTATATTAGGGGTACTTCAAACATTCAGTACTTC | CASSYIRGTSNIQYF
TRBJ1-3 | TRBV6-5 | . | TGTGCCAGCAGTTACTCTCAGGGGCAGGGAAACACCATATATTTT | CASSYSQGQGNTIYF
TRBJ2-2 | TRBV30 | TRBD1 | TGTGCCGGCCCCATTAGGGCAGGGGGCACCGGGGAGCTGTTTTTT | CAGPIRAGGTGELFF
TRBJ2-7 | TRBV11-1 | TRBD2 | TGTGCCAGCAGCTTTGGGCTAGCGGGAGGCTCCTACGAGCAGTACTTC | CASSFGLAGGSYEQYF
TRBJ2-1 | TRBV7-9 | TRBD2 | TGTGCCAGCAGCCGATTAGCGGGAGGGGGCAATGAGCAGTTCTTC | CASSRLAGGGNEQFF
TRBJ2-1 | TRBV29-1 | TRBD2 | TGCAGCGTTGTTGTAGCGGGCGCCACAGTCTCCTACAATGAGCAGTTCTTC | CSVVVAGATVSYNEQFF
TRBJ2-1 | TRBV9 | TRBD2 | TGTGCCAGCAGCTCCCGGGGGGAGCTCGTGAATGAGCAGTTCTTC | CASSSRGELVNEQFF
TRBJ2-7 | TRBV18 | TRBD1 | TGTGCCAGCTCACCAGTGGCAGGGGGCTCCTACGAGCAGTACTTC | CASSPVAGGSYEQYF
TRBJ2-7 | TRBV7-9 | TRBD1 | TGTGCCAGCAGCTCGTCGACAGGGGGCGCGTACGAGCAGTACTTC | CASSSSTGGAYEQYF
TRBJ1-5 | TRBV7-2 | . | TGTGCCAGCAGTCGAGGGGGGGAGGGTCAGCCCCAGCATTTT | CASSRGGEGQPQHF
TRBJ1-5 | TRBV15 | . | TGTGCCACCAGCAGAGATAAGGGGTCGCCTGGGTCCCAGCATTTT | CATSRDKGSPGSQHF
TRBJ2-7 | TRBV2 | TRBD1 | TGTGCCAACCTAGAATTAACAGGGGGCAGATCCTACGAGCAGTACTTC | CANLELTGGRSYEQYF
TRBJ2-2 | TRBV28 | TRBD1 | TGTGCCAGCAGTTCGGGACAGGGGGCCACCGGGGAGCTGTTTTTT | CASSSGQGATGELFF
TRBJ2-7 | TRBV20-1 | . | TGCAGTGCTAGTTGGGCGAGTGAGCAGTACTTC | CSASWASEQYF
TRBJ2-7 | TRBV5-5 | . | TGTGCCAGCAGCCTGGAGAGGGTGGTCGACGAGCAGTACTTC | CASSLERVVDEQYF
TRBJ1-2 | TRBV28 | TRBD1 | TGTGCCAGCAGTGTCCCCACAGGGGTAGGCGGCTACACCTTC | CASSVPTGVGGYTF
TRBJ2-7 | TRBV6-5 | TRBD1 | TGTGCCAGCGGACGACAGGGAAGCCTATCCTACGAGCAGTACTTC | CASGRQGSLSYEQYF